This T cell receptor beta chain was documented in a study of human T cells and chemical hapten exposure. Whole-study context: Doses of diphenylcyclopropenone went to the patients' scalps weekly throughout the roughly 24-week study.

This clonotype was recorded a few times. Noted time point: pre-sensitization, week 0. As for treatment: therapeutic diphenylcyclopropenone sensitization with weekly scalp DPC. Donors, patients with alopecia ranging from 18 to 70 years old and judged suitable for DPC, provided samples. Someone pulled total RNA out of unfractionated whole blood. Individual cDNA molecules had unique molecular identifiers attached to them by the library. TCRdb reanalysed the RACE reads using MiXCR and keeps one entry per CDR3 protein. This table holds tens of thousands of distinct CDR3 sequences, 11% to 15% found once. The CDR3 loop spans 14 amino acids. J was trimmed by 4 bases and V by 10 bases; bases with no gene match: 5. In germline, CDR1 is MNHEY, CDR2 SVGEGT.

This chain links TRBV6-2 or TRBV6-3 with TRBJ2-1; 12 bases agree with TRBD2. The clonotype comes from a woman between 45 and 60 years old with alopecia areata. Some clones in this sample may be carry-over from other donors' samples. Here the sequenced sample was whole blood, taken in connection with sensitization to the hapten diphenylcyclopropenone (DPC). The CDR3 nucleotides are TGTGCCACCATACTAGCGGGAGGATACAATGAGCAGTTCTTC. Its translation is CATILAGGYNEQFF.